Listed below are T cell receptor beta chains from one sample, sequenced in a study of T cells in Graves' hyperthyroidism and ophthalmopathy. TCRdb fed the multiplex PCR reads into MiXCR, producing one record per CDR3 protein. The table has roughly 500,000 distinct CDR3 sequences, approximately 24% seen once. Sample: blood. The origin of the receptors is a woman aged 25 to 45 with Graves' ophthalmopathy. Both conserved end residues are trimmed from each CDR3. The order of the fields is CDR3 length, J gene, V gene, CDR3 protein.

length: 13; J: TRBJ1-1; V: TRBV5-1; CDR3: ASSSKDRPNTEAF
length: 11; J: TRBJ2-5; V: TRBV3-1; CDR3: ASSNGLQETQY
length: 13; J: TRBJ1-6; V: TRBV12-3/TRBV12-4; CDR3: ASHRTEAYNSPLH
length: 11; J: TRBJ2-5; V: TRBV24-1; CDR3: ATSPQDGETQY
length: 12; J: TRBJ1-2; V: TRBV6-1; CDR3: ASSERGLYYGYT
length: 13; J: TRBJ1-1; V: TRBV28; CDR3: ASSKQGLLNTEAF
length: 11; J: TRBJ1-2; V: TRBV20-1; CDR3: SARLRDSYGYT
length: 12; J: TRBJ2-7; V: TRBV12-3/TRBV12-4; CDR3: ASSPSTGDGEQY
length: 14; J: TRBJ1-5; V: TRBV28; CDR3: ATRDRGPPFNQPQH
length: 13; J: TRBJ1-3; V: TRBV30; CDR3: AWREQGVMGNTIY
length: 15; J: TRBJ2-2; V: TRBV6-5; CDR3: ASSYSAGVIRAGELF
length: 15; J: TRBJ1-1; V: TRBV6-5; CDR3: ASSYSSGGAANTEAF
length: 14; J: TRBJ2-2; V: TRBV11-1; CDR3: ASSPRGGMNTGELF
length: 10; J: TRBJ1-2; V: TRBV30; CDR3: AWSVSGYGYT
length: 11; J: TRBJ2-7; V: TRBV12-3/TRBV12-4; CDR3: ASSLARSYEQY
length: 10; J: TRBJ1-1; V: TRBV6-4; CDR3: ASREGSGALF
length: 13; J: TRBJ2-2; V: TRBV11-2; CDR3: ASSLAGTDTGELF
length: 11; J: TRBJ1-2; V: TRBV12-3/TRBV12-4; CDR3: ASSRPGNYGYT
length: 8; J: TRBJ1-1; V: TRBV20-1; CDR3: SAINTEAF
length: 10; J: TRBJ1-1; V: TRBV7-8; CDR3: ASSLDQPKAF
length: 11; J: TRBJ1-2; V: TRBV27; CDR3: APDPGTVPCYT
length: 10; J: TRBJ2-2; V: TRBV6-2/TRBV6-3; CDR3: ASSYPTGELF
length: 12; J: TRBJ2-2; V: TRBV19; CDR3: ASSTTGNTGELF
length: 13; J: TRBJ2-7; V: TRBV24-1; CDR3: ATSPGTGRSYEQY
length: 12; J: TRBJ1-5; V: TRBV28; CDR3: ASSLRRSDQPQH
length: 14; J: TRBJ2-5; V: TRBV12-3/TRBV12-4; CDR3: ASSGGEDATGETQY
length: 8; J: TRBJ1-1; V: TRBV29-1; CDR3: SAGRTEAF
length: 13; J: TRBJ2-2; V: TRBV5-1; CDR3: ASSTDRDLTGELF
length: 16; J: TRBJ2-7; V: TRBV12-3/TRBV12-4; CDR3: ASSQTRVGIKYRYEQY
length: 13; J: TRBJ2-6; V: TRBV30; CDR3: AWSAQGTGANVLT
length: 17; J: TRBJ1-3; V: TRBV6-4; CDR3: ASSPLSALDRDKRNTIY
length: 12; J: TRBJ2-5; V: TRBV25-1; CDR3: ASSDLTGYQTQY
length: 13; J: TRBJ2-2; V: TRBV7-9; CDR3: GSSSGLANTGELF
length: 14; J: TRBJ2-5; V: TRBV18; CDR3: ASSPLLGQIQETQY
length: 13; J: TRBJ1-1; V: TRBV18; CDR3: ASSSRGPIDTEAF
length: 13; J: TRBJ2-7; V: TRBV12-3/TRBV12-4; CDR3: ASSLAGTGAHEQY
length: 13; J: TRBJ1-5; V: TRBV6-5; CDR3: ASSYSSRSNQPQH
length: 12; J: TRBJ2-5; V: TRBV6-2/TRBV6-3; CDR3: ASSYPDRRETQY
length: 13; J: TRBJ1-2; V: TRBV28; CDR3: ASSLSGSPNYGYT
length: 14; J: TRBJ1-1; V: TRBV25-1; CDR3: ASSAPLGGDSTEAF
length: 13; J: TRBJ2-7; V: TRBV15; CDR3: ATSSTGTAIYEQY
length: 20; J: TRBJ1-2; V: TRBV4-3; CDR3: ASSHSSPDRADPPQGDYGYT
length: 14; J: TRBJ1-2; V: TRBV10-3; CDR3: AISESFGNRGDGYT
length: 11; J: TRBJ1-1; V: TRBV29-1; CDR3: SVEEQGYTEAF
length: 12; J: TRBJ2-5; V: TRBV6-1; CDR3: ASSPFAVMETQY
length: 13; J: TRBJ2-7; V: TRBV7-3; CDR3: ASSLTGQGRHEQY